The sequence of this T cell receptor (beta chain) was determined in a study of CD8 T cells in ankylosing spondylitis. V was clipped by 5 bases and J by 4 bases, with 11 bases between them. This CDR3 comprises 14 residues. Germline V gene lookup returns CDR1 SGHVS and CDR2 FNYEAQ. The sample holds many counts of this clonotype. Its target is not known. TCRdb redid the calling of the 5' RACE reads with MiXCR, one entry per CDR3 protein. The table records 160,000 or so distinct CDR3 sequences, approximately 9% of them present only once. Overall study results and limits: Within peripheral blood, clones linked to disease were CD8+ and relatively rare. Among TCR beta sequences, a motif of eight highly homologous variants appeared characteristic of ankylosing spondylitis blood.

The chain employs TRBV7-6 and TRBJ2-2; a possible D gene is TRBD2 (5 bases). This sequence originates from a female donor with ankylosing spondylitis or in good health (not recorded which). The sample consisted of blood, either unsorted or a sorted T cell fraction (not recorded which). CDR3 sequence (DNA): TGTGCCAGCAGCCCGGACGAGGGCACCGGGGAGCTGTTTTTT. Its protein is CASSPDEGTGELFF.